Listed below are T cell receptor beta chains from one sample, sequenced in a study of cytomegalovirus exposure and HLA in healthy donors. Sequenced by immunoSEQ multiplex PCR; TCRdb stores in-frame clones only, minus some. The sample records about 82,000 clones, over 70% being singletons. The sequenced sample was PBMCs. These receptors all come from a man in his forties in good health and CMV-seropositive. The conserved cysteine and the conserved F or W are not part of the CDR3 here. A D gene is named only where the DNA matches it firmly.

D gene	V gene	J gene	CDR3 protein
-	TRBV6-6	TRBJ1-5	ASSYSQPRLDQPQH
-	TRBV27	-	ASSFGLRLYEQY
TRBD1	TRBV27	TRBJ1-3	ASRAQGAYTIY
-	TRBV29-1	TRBJ1-1	SVATVRNTEAF
-	TRBV28	TRBJ2-5	ASRGLLETQY
-	TRBV10-3	TRBJ1-2	ANAGTYGYT
-	TRBV5-1	TRBJ1-1	ASSFNPPTEAF
-	TRBV11-3	TRBJ2-6	ASSEHLSGANVLT
-	TRBV28	TRBJ1-2	ASSDRWLGLSNYGYT
TRBD2	TRBV4-2	TRBJ2-3	ASSQELWTSGPSTDTQY
-	TRBV4-1	TRBJ1-3	ASSQEVTRGSGNTIY
-	TRBV7-8	TRBJ2-2	ASCRGDTGELF
TRBD1	TRBV5-1	TRBJ1-3	ASSLRGLTSGNTIY
-	TRBV10-3	-	AISESSVELYEQY
-	TRBV19	TRBJ2-3	ASSTTGTRTDTQY
TRBD2	TRBV5-4	TRBJ2-5	ASSPRAGGWETQY
-	TRBV2	TRBJ2-6	ASSAGLGLTDSGANVLT
TRBD1	TRBV7-2	TRBJ1-2	ASSSDRGQYGYT
TRBD1	TRBV4-1	TRBJ2-7	ASSRPGTGDEQY
-	TRBV5-1	TRBJ1-4	ASSLVFGGIEKLF
-	TRBV4-1	TRBJ1-1	ASSRQLGDTEAF
-	TRBV7-6	TRBJ2-3	ASSLTWSDTQY
TRBD2	TRBV19	TRBJ2-1	ASRRSGKSSYNEQF
-	TRBV10-2	TRBJ1-2	ASQEGGGLRNYGYT
-	TRBV7-9	TRBJ1-1	ASSPGRTAEEAF
TRBD2	TRBV29-1	TRBJ2-1	SVLAGATYNEQF
-	TRBV23-1	TRBJ2-2	ASRAGRDTGELF
-	TRBV30	TRBJ2-5	AWSPWSAAETQY
TRBD1	TRBV4-1	TRBJ2-2	ASSQGDRGTGELF
TRBD1	TRBV30	-	AWSRTGAYEQY
TRBD2	TRBV5-1	TRBJ2-1	ASSPRTSANEQF
TRBD1	TRBV5-1	TRBJ1-2	ASSPPGQGNGYT
-	TRBV6-1	TRBJ2-7	ASSDLTGWEQY
-	TRBV7-2	TRBJ1-6	ASSLDGLDSYNSPLH
-	TRBV7-2	TRBJ2-7	ASSLGSSEHYEQY
TRBD1	TRBV19	TRBJ2-3	ASSKGTGEATDTQY
TRBD2	TRBV11-3	TRBJ2-5	ASSLRTSGSTETQY
-	TRBV18	TRBJ2-5	ASSPPGGKETQY
TRBD1	TRBV15	TRBJ1-2	ATSRDRGGRGYT
TRBD2	TRBV9	TRBJ2-3	ASSLGLAGGDTQY
TRBD2	TRBV15	TRBJ2-3	ATGKAGGAWDTQY
-	TRBV18	TRBJ1-1	ASSPFGSSTEAF
TRBD1	TRBV4-2	TRBJ2-7	ASSQGDRDRGEQY